The following is a T cell receptor beta chain sequence with its context. Its antigen is unidentified. The germline V and J ends were trimmed by 6 bases and 3 bases, with 12 bases remaining between them. This CDR3 contains 13 residues. Germline values: CDR1 SGHTS, CDR2 YDEGEE. Synthetic TCR analog templates were added to each PCR reaction. Assay used: immunoSEQ multiplex PCR; TCRdb lists only in-frame clones, some missing. The table records 95,000 to 150,000 clones, more than 70% of them present only once. This sample was included in a study of PD-L1 blockade in urothelial cancer. Study-wide findings and caveats: In blood sampled pretreatment, TCR clonality below the median predicted better survival.

Time point reported: peripheral blood 6 weeks after treatment start. It was locally advanced or metastatic urothelial carcinoma that patients had. There were between 1 and 8 samples from each patient, taken pretreatment and on-treatment. The TCR comes from a man aged 45-60 years with urothelial cancer. The chain combines TRBV5-8 with TRBJ1-2, with a possible D match to TRBD1 (5 bases). Specimen: PBMCs, collected around atezolizumab (anti-PD-L1) treatment. CDR3 residues: CASTTDSYYGYTF. The CDR3 DNA reads as TGTGCCAGCACCACTGACAGCTACTATGGCTACACCTTC.